This T cell receptor beta chain is drawn from a study of T cell responses to AZD1222 COVID-19 vaccine. Whole-study context: Whether given at about 4 or about 12 weeks, second doses were pooled. Broader study findings: After two AZD1222 doses, spike-specific TCR breadth and depth rose versus day 0. There were mostly white British donors and more females than males, and clonal diversity was possibly underestimated.

Clones were sequenced by immunoSEQ multiplex PCR, and TCRdb holds only the in-frame ones, with some missing. Of 95,000 to 150,000 clones detected, 88% appear once; the ten largest clones hold under 6.5%. This CDR3 is 15 amino acids long. The germline gives CDR1 MGHRA, CDR2 YSYEKL. V was trimmed by 0 bases and J by 0 bases, leaving 6 bases between them. As to this clone: Its specificity is not known.

This material consisted of peripheral blood, taken on day 0 of AZD1222 vaccination. This chain connects TRBV4-1 to TRBJ2-4; D gene ambiguous. The TCR originated in an adult in good health. The CDR3 region is CASSQDPGAKNIQYF. The CDR3 coding sequence is TGCGCCAGCAGCCAAGATCCGGGAGCCAAAAACATTCAGTACTTC.